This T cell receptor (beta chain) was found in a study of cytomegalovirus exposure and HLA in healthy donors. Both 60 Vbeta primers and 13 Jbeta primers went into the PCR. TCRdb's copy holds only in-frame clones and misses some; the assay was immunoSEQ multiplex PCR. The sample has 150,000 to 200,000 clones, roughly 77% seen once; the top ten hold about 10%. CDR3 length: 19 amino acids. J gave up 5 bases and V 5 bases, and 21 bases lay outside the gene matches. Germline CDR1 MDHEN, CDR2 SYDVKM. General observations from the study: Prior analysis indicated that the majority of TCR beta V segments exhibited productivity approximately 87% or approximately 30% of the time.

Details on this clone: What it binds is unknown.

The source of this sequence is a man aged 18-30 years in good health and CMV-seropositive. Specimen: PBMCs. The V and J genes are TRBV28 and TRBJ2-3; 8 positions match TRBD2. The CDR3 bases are TGTGCCAGCAGTCACAACCCAGGACTAGCCTCACCTCCGGTAGATACGCAGTATTTT. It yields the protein CASSHNPGLASPPVDTQYF.